This passage covers 8 T cell receptor beta chains from one sample sequenced in a study of blood T cell repertoires in COVID-19. Repertoires were generated with immunoSEQ multiplex PCR, while TCRdb's copy carries only in-frame clones and drops some. Among 55,000 to 65,000 clones listed, 75% to 85% were seen once. Sequencing used peripheral blood. The source of these receptors is a woman aged 55-69 years with acute or convalescent COVID-19.

This clone was found a few times. V gene TRBV28 combines with J gene TRBJ2-3; the D is unclear. Germline CDR1 and CDR2: MDHEN and SYDVKM. Between the trimmed V and J ends, which lost 2 bases and 6 bases, there was a span of 12 bases. The CDR3 is made up of 14 amino acids. The CDR3, as DNA: TGTGCCAGCAGTTTAGTCTCCAACTCTGATACGCAGTATTTT. Encoded protein: CASSLVSNSDTQYF.

The V gene is TRBV5-1, the J gene TRBJ2-3; 9 bases map to TRBD2. The CDR3 contains 17 residues. CDR1 is SGHRS and CDR2 is YFSETQ in the germline V gene. Trimming at V came to 0 bases and at J to 1 base, leaving 6 bases not matched to a gene. CDR3 region: CASSLASSSGGTDTQYF. Written as DNA, the CDR3 is TGCGCCAGCAGCTTGGCCTCGTCTAGCGGGGGCACAGATACGCAGTATTTT. Using reference TRBV5-1 and TRBJ2-3 for the parts outside the CDR3, the full variable domain is KAGVTQTPRYLIKTRGQQVTLSCSPISGHRSVSWYQQTPGQGLQFLFEYFSETQRNKGNFPGRFSGRQFSNSRSEMNVSTLELGDSALYLCASSLASSSGGTDTQYFGPGTRLTVL.

This rearrangement joins TRBV7-3 to TRBJ2-6, with TRBD1 matching 10 bases. This CDR3 spans 19 amino acids. J gave up 0 bases and V 3 bases, and 8 bases lay outside the gene matches. CDR1 is SGHTA, CDR2 FQGTGA, per germline. The CDR3 loop reads CASSLRTGGASSGANVLTF. In DNA, the CDR3 is TGTGCCAGCAGCTTGAGGACAGGGGGGGCCTCCTCTGGGGCCAACGTCCTGACTTTC.

The genes are TRBV24-1 and TRBJ2-3; 13 positions agree with TRBD2. Germline V gene sequence: CDR1 KGHDR, CDR2 SFDVKD. The CDR3 runs to 17 residues. The trim removed 4 bases at V and 0 bases at J, leaving 3 bases unmatched. The CDR3 loop is CATSEGLAGLSTDTQYF. The CDR3 DNA follows: TGTGCCACCAGTGAGGGACTAGCGGGGTTGAGCACAGATACGCAGTATTTT.

The chain has TRBV6-4 and TRBJ2-7; TRBD1 aligns across 8 bases. The V and J ends lost 4 bases and 2 bases, in that order; junction bases with no gene match: 10. The CDR3 consists of 16 residues. Germline V CDR1 and CDR2: MRHNA, SNTAGT. The CDR3 reads CASSASPGQGAYEQYF. For the CDR3, the DNA is TGTGCCAGCAGTGCCTCCCCAGGACAGGGAGCCTACGAGCAGTACTTC.

This rearrangement joins TRBV29-1 to TRBJ2-1, with TRBD2 matching over 8 bases. The germline gives CDR1 SQVTM, CDR2 ANQGSEA. Trimming took 3 bases from V and 3 from J; bases not matched to a gene: 1. The CDR3 is 13 amino acids. The CDR3 DNA reads as TGCAGCGTTGAGGGGACTAGCTACAATGAGCAGTTCTTC. Translating it yields CSVEGTSYNEQFF.

The V call is TRBV7-9, the J call TRBJ1-1; 11 bases map to TRBD1. Germline V gives CDR1 SEHNR, CDR2 FQNEAQ (reference sequence). CDR3 size: 13 residues. Unmatched junction bases numbered 3, after V lost 1 base and J lost 11 bases. The DNA of the CDR3 is TGTGCCAGCAGCTTAGGGACAGGGGGCGAGGCTTTCTTT. It translates to CASSLGTGGEAFF.

This chain connects TRBV9 to TRBJ1-1; 10 positions match TRBD1. Germline CDR1 and CDR2: SGDLS and YYNGEE. The CDR3 is 15 residues long. With V trimmed by 3 bases and J by 4 bases, 6 bases remained unmatched. Here the CDR3 DNA reads TGTGCCAGCAGCGAGACCGGGACAGGGGTCACTGAAGCTTTCTTT. Residues: CASSETGTGVTEAFF.